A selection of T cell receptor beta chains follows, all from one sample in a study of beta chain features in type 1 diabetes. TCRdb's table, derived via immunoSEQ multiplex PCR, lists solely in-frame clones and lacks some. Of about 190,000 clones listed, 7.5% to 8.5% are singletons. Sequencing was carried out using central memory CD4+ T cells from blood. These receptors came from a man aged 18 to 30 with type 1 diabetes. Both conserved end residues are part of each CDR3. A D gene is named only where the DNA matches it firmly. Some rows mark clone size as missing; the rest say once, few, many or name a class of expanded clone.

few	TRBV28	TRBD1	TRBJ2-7	CASTRSGQDYEQYF	TGTGCCAGTACGAGATCGGGACAGGATTACGAGCAGTACTTC
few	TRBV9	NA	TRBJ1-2	CASSFQNYGYTF	TGTGCCAGCAGCTTCCAAAACTATGGCTACACCTTC
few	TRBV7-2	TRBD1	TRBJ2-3	CASSLGRGPDTQYF	TGTGCCAGCAGCTTAGGAAGGGGGCCAGATACGCAGTATTTT
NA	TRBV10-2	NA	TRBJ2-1	CASSEIGTSGFF	TGCGCCAGCAGTGAGATCGGCACGAGCGGGTTCTTC
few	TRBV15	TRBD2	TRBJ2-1	CATSRGGGREVDEQFF	TGTGCCACCAGCAGAGGAGGTGGGAGGGAGGTAGATGAGCAGTTCTTC
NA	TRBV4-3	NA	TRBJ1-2	CASSQVPLALNYGYTF	TGCGCCAGCAGCCAAGTTCCCCTGGCCTTAAACTATGGCTACACCTTC
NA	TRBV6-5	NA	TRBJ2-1	CASSDRLVGNQFF	TGTGCCAGCAGTGACCGGCTAGTTGGTAACCAGTTCTTC
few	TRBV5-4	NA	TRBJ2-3	CAIILSGTDTQYF	TGTGCCATCATTTTAAGCGGCACAGATACGCAGTATTTT
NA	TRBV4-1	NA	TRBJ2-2	CASSPSGETGELFF	TGCGCCAGCAGTCCCTCAGGGGAAACCGGGGAGCTGTTTTTT
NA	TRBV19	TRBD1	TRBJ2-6	CASKRDRASGANVLTF	TGTGCCAGTAAAAGGGACAGGGCCTCTGGGGCCAACGTCCTGACTTTC
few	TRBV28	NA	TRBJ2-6	CASSQIAARGHASSGANVLTF	TGTGCCAGCAGTCAAATCGCCGCCCGTGGACATGCTTCCTCTGGGGCCAACGTCCTGACTTTC
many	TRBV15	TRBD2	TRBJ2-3	CATLLAGTDTQYF	TGTGCCACCCTCCTAGCGGGGACAGATACGCAGTATTTT
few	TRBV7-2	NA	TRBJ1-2	CASSLGLGAANKVYGYTF	TGTGCCAGCAGCTTAGGTCTGGGGGCAGCAAACAAAGTCTATGGCTACACCTTC
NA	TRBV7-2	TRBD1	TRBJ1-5	CASSLATGQPQHF	TGTGCCAGCAGCTTAGCGACAGGGCAGCCCCAGCATTTT
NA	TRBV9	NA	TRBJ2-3	CASSAGTGTADTQYF	TGTGCCAGCAGCGCCGGGACGGGGACTGCAGATACGCAGTATTTT
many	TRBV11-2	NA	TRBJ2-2	CASSLGWAHTGELFF	TGTGCCAGCAGCTTAGGTTGGGCGCACACCGGGGAGCTGTTTTTT
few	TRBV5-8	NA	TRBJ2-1	CASSRRQTLNEQFF	TGTGCCAGCAGTCGGAGACAGACCTTGAATGAGCAGTTCTTC
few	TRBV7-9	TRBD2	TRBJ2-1	CASTTLGTSGGNEQFF	TGTGCCAGCACAACACTCGGGACTAGCGGGGGTAATGAGCAGTTCTTC
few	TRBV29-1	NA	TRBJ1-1	CSVGNRGTEAFF	TGCAGCGTTGGTAACCGGGGCACTGAAGCTTTCTTT
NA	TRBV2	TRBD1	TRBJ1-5	CASGPQGSSNQPQHF	TGTGCCAGCGGCCCACAGGGGTCTAGCAATCAGCCCCAGCATTTT
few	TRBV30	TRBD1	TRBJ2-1	CAWRARDRGFGEQFF	TGTGCCTGGAGAGCCCGGGACAGGGGTTTTGGTGAGCAGTTCTTC
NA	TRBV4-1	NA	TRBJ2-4	CASSQPRTSREKNIQYF	TGCGCCAGCAGCCAACCAAGGACCAGCAGGGAAAAAAACATTCAGTACTTC
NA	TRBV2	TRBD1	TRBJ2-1	CASSGLQGERFDEQFF	TGTGCCAGCAGTGGCCTGCAGGGGGAGAGGTTCGATGAGCAGTTCTTC
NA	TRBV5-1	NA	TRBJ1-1	CASSLARGNAEAFF	TGCGCCAGCAGCTTGGCCCGGGGAAACGCTGAAGCTTTCTTT
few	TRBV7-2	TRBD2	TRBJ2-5	CASSFTGTTKETQYF	TGTGCCAGCAGCTTCACCGGGACTACCAAAGAGACCCAGTACTTC
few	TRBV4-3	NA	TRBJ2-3	CASSSDGGSDTQYF	TGCGCCAGCAGCTCAGATGGGGGCTCAGATACGCAGTATTTT
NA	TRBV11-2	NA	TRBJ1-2	CASSFGRTNYGYTF	TGTGCCAGCAGCTTTGGACGGACAAACTATGGCTACACCTTC
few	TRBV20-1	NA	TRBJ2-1	CSARGGGEQFF	TGCAGTGCTAGGGGGGGAGGTGAGCAGTTCTTC
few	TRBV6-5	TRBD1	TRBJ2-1	CASSYSWDRGQEQFF	TGTGCCAGCAGTTACTCCTGGGACAGGGGGCAGGAGCAGTTCTTC
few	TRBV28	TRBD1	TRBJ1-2	CASNRQGKNGYTF	TGTGCCAGCAACAGACAGGGCAAGAATGGCTACACCTTC
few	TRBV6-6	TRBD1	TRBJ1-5	CASSYRYRGGQPQHF	TGTGCCAGCAGTTACCGTTACAGGGGAGGACAGCCCCAGCATTTT
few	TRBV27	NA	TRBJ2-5	CASSIGAQETQYF	TGTGCCAGCAGCATAGGAGCACAAGAGACCCAGTACTTC
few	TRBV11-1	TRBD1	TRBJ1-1	CASSIDRVSLFF	TGTGCCAGCAGCATCGACAGGGTCAGTCTCTTCTTT
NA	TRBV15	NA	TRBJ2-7	CATSRVGGLSYEQYF	TGTGCCACCAGCAGAGTGGGAGGTCTCTCCTACGAGCAGTACTTC
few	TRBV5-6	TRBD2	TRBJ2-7	CASSLASGVPGGEEQYF	TGTGCCAGCAGCTTAGCTAGCGGAGTCCCCGGGGGGGAGGAGCAGTACTTC
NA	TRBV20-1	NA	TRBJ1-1	CSAEGNTEAFF	TGCAGTGCTGAGGGGAACACTGAAGCTTTCTTT
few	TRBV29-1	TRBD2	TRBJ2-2	CSTSENTGELFF	TGCAGCACTAGCGAGAACACCGGGGAGCTGTTTTTT
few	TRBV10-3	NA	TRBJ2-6	CAISESIAGSGANVLTF	TGTGCCATCAGTGAGTCGATAGCCGGCTCAGGGGCCAACGTCCTGACTTTC
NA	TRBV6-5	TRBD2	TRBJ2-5	CASRYGGAQETQYF	TGTGCCAGCAGATACGGGGGGGCCCAAGAGACCCAGTACTTC
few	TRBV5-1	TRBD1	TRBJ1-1	CASSLVGQGGTEAFF	TGCGCCAGCAGCTTGGTGGGACAGGGGGGGACTGAAGCTTTCTTT
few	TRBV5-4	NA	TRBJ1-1	CASSERGLVTEAFF	TGTGCCAGCAGCGAACGAGGGTTGGTCACTGAAGCTTTCTTT
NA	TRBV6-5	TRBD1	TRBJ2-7	CASRRRGLYEQYF	TGTGCCAGCAGACGCAGGGGGCTCTACGAGCAGTACTTC
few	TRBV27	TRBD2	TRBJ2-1	CASSPRTGLAGGQQFF	TGTGCCAGCAGTCCCAGAACGGGACTAGCGGGAGGGCAGCAGTTCTTC
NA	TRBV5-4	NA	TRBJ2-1	CASSLQGTNEQFF	TGTGCCAGCAGCTTGCAGGGGACCAATGAGCAGTTCTTC
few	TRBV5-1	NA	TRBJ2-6	CASTPPDSSSGANVLTF	TGCGCCAGCACGCCGCCCGACAGTTCTTCTGGGGCCAACGTCCTGACTTTC
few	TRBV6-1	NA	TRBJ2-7	CASSVYPGAYEQYF	TGTGCCAGCAGTGTATATCCCGGGGCCTACGAGCAGTACTTC
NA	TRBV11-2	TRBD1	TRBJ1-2	CASSSVNRGRDGYTF	TGTGCCAGCAGCTCCGTGAACAGGGGGCGGGATGGCTACACCTTC
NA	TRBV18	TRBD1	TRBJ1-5	CASSLRTGGSEPQHF	TGTGCCAGCTCACTCCGGACAGGGGGAAGCGAGCCCCAGCATTTT
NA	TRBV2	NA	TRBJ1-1	CASIAGWATEAFF	TGTGCCAGCATCGCGGGTTGGGCCACTGAAGCTTTCTTT
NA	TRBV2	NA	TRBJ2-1	CASSDPGTRRSYNEQFF	TGTGCCAGCAGTGACCCGGGGACTCGACGATCCTACAATGAGCAGTTCTTC
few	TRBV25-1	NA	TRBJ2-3	CASGNVGQHNRDTQYF	TGTGCCAGCGGGAATGTGGGGCAACACAATCGAGATACGCAGTATTTT
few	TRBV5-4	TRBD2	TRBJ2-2	CASSRTSGRANTGELFF	TGTGCCAGCAGCAGGACTAGCGGGAGGGCGAACACCGGGGAGCTGTTTTTT
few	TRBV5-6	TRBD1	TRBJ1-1	CASSPAPTGMNTEAFF	TGTGCCAGCAGCCCGGCGCCGACAGGGATGAACACTGAAGCTTTCTTT